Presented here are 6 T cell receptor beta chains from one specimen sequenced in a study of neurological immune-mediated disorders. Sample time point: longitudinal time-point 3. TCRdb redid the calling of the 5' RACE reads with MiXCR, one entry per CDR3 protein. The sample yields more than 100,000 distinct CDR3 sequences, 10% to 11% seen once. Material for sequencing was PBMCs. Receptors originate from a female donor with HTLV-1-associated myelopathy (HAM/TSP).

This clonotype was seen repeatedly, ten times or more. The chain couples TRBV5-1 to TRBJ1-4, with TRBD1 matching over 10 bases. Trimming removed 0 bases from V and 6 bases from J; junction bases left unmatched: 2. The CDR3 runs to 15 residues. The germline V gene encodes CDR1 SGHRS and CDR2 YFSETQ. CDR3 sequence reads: CASSLVGTGDEKLFF. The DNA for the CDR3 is TGCGCCAGCAGCTTGGTCGGGACAGGGGATGAAAAACTGTTTTTT.

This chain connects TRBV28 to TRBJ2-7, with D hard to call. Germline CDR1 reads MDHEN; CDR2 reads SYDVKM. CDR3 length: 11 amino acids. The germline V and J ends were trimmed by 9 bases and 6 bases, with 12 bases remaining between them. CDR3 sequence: CARSEWSEQYF. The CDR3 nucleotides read TGTGCCAGAAGCGAATGGTCCGAGCAGTACTTC.

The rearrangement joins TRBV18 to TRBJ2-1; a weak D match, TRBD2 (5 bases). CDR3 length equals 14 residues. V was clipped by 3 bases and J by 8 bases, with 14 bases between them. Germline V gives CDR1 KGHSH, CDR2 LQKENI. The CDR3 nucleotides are TGTGCCAGCTCACCCCCGGGGTTTCAATATGAGCAGTTCTTC. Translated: CASSPPGFQYEQFF. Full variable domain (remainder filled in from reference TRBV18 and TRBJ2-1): NAGVMQNPRHLVRRRGQEARLRCSPMKGHSHVYWYRQLPEEGLKFMVYLQKENIIDESGMPKERFSAEFPKEGPSILRIQQVVRGDSAAYFCASSPPGFQYEQFFGPGTRLTVL.

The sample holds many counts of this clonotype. The CDR3 reads CASSLRPISGNTIYF. The DNA for the CDR3 is TGTGCCAGCAGTTTGAGGCCGATCTCTGGAAACACCATATATTTT. The chain recombines TRBV12-3 or TRBV12-4 with TRBJ1-3; D is ambiguous. V dropped 3 bases and J dropped 0 bases, with 9 bases sitting between them. This CDR3 has 15 amino acids.

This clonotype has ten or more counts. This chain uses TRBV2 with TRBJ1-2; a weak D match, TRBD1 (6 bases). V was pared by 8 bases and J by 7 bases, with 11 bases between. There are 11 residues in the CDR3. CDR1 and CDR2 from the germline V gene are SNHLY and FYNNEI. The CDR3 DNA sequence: TGTGCCAGCGGCACAGGGCTTGGCTACACCTTC. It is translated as CASGTGLGYTF.

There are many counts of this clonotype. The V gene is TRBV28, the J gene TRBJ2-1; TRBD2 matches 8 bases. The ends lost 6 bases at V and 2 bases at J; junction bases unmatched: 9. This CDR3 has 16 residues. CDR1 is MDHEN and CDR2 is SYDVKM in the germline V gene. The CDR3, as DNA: TGTGCCAGCAGCTCCACTCAGCGGGGGACCTACAATGAGCAGTTCTTC. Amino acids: CASSSTQRGTYNEQFF.